A single sample is the source of the 5 T cell receptor beta chains below, sequenced in a study of graft-versus-host responses after intestinal transplantation. For these TCRs, the target antigens are not known. The repertoire was sequenced with immunoSEQ multiplex PCR; TCRdb's copy has only in-frame clones and lacks some. The table lists tens of thousands of clones, approximately 90% of them singletons, with approximately 0.35% in the top ten. The starting material was unstimulated CD4+ T cells sorted from spleen or lymph node cells, obtained before transplant. The source of these receptors is a human donor who was the organ donor for an intestinal transplant.

The V call is TRBV19, the J call TRBJ2-7, with a tentative D call TRBD2 (5 bases). Germline values: CDR1 LNHDA, CDR2 SQIVND (reference sequence). V dropped 6 bases and J dropped 0 bases, with 15 bases sitting between them. This CDR3 is 15 amino acids long. CDR3 sequence: CASSPQAAISYEQYF. The CDR3 DNA follows: TGTGCCAGTAGCCCCCAAGCGGCGATCTCCTACGAGCAGTACTTC.

A few counts support this clone. The CDR3 DNA sequence: TGTGCCTGGAGTTCCTCTTATAATTCACCCCTCCACTTT. It specifies CAWSSSYNSPLHF. This chain uses TRBV30 with TRBJ1-6; D remains unclear. The CDR3 is 13 amino acids. V lost 2 bases and J lost 4, with 6 bases in between. CDR1 is GTSNPN and CDR2 is SVGIG in the germline V gene (reference sequence).

The chain couples TRBV4-2 to TRBJ2-7, with 14 positions matching TRBD2. CDR1 and CDR2 (germline): LGHNA, YNFKEQ. V lost 0 bases, J lost 4 bases, and 5 bases stayed unmatched. This CDR3 comprises 17 residues. This CDR3 is CASSQEGWTSGRYEQYF. As DNA, the CDR3 is TGTGCCAGCAGCCAAGAAGGTTGGACTAGCGGGAGGTACGAGCAGTACTTC.

The rearrangement joins TRBV5-8 to TRBJ1-2; 10 bases match TRBD1. This CDR3 region has 17 residues. Germline V lookup: CDR1 SGHTS, CDR2 YDEGEE. V lost 1 base to trimming and J lost 8 bases; unmatched junction nucleotides: 14. DNA of the CDR3: TGTGCCAGCAGCTTGTTCGGGCTGCGGGACAGGGGCTACGGCTACACCTTC. The encoded protein is CASSLFGLRDRGYGYTF. The full variable domain, completed using reference TRBV5-8 and TRBJ1-2, is EAGVTQSPTHLIKTRGQQATLRCSPISGHTSVYWYQQALGLGLQFLLWYDEGEERNRGNFPPRFSGRQFPNYSSELNVNALELEDSALYLCASSLFGLRDRGYGYTFGSGTRLTVV.

The chain uses TRBV9 and TRBJ1-2, with 11 bases matching TRBD1. Germline CDR1 reads SGDLS; CDR2 reads YYNGEE. V lost 3 bases to trimming and J lost 8 bases; unmatched junction nucleotides: 9. The CDR3 consists of 15 residues. This CDR3 reads CASSAYQGQGDGYTF. Written as DNA, the CDR3 is TGTGCCAGCAGCGCCTACCAGGGACAGGGGGACGGCTACACCTTC.